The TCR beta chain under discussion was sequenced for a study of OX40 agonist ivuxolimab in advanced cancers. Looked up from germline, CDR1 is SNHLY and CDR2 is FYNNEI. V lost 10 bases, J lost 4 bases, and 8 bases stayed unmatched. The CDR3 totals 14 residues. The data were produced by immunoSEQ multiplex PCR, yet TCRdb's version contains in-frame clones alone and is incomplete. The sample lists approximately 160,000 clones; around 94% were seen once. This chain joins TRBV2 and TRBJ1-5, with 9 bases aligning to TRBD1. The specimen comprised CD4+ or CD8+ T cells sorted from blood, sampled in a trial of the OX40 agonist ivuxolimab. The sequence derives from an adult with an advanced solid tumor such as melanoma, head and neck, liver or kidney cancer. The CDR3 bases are TGTGCCACCCGGGACAGGGTAAGAAATCAGCCCCAGCATTTT. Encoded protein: CATRDRVRNQPQHF.